The entry below describes one T cell receptor beta chain. Its antigen is unknown. The sample originates from a study of chemoradiotherapy in HPV16-positive cancers. V was trimmed by 4 bases and J by 0 bases, leaving 12 bases between them. Germline CDR1 and CDR2: MNHEY and SVGAGI. CDR3 length equals 15 residues. The protocol was immunoSEQ multiplex PCR, while the TCRdb copy is restricted to in-frame clones and leaves out a portion. Of under 15,000 clones listed, 78% are singletons. Study-wide findings and caveats: During treatment, candidate HPV-specific clones and E7-related motifs expanded in tumor.

The material was obtained from a patient who underwent chemoradiotherapy. The clonotype was recovered from a human donor with HPV-associated anogenital cancer. The chain links TRBV6-5 to TRBJ1-1; no firm D call. This chain's CDR3 is CASSSEFRMNTEAFF. The CDR3, as DNA: TGTGCCAGCAGTTCGGAATTCCGTATGAACACTGAAGCTTTCTTT.